Listed here are 5 T cell receptor beta chains from one sample, sequenced in a study of T cell responses to AZD1222 COVID-19 vaccine. Produced via immunoSEQ multiplex PCR; TCRdb's table is partial and in-frame only. The table has about 180,000 clones, about 86% seen once. The material sequenced was peripheral blood, taken on day 0 of AZD1222 vaccination. The receptors were sampled from an adult in good health.

The chain employs TRBV2 and TRBJ1-5; the D gene is possibly TRBD1 (6 bases). This CDR3 has 13 amino acids. Germline V CDR1 and CDR2: SNHLY, FYNNEI. Trimming removed 10 bases at V and 3 bases at J, with 13 bases between. CDR3: CAITGQNNQPQHF. In nucleotides, the CDR3 is TGTGCCATCACGGGACAAAACAATCAGCCCCAGCATTTT.

V usage is TRBV7-3 and J usage is TRBJ1-2; 9 bases agree with TRBD1. V trimming: 0 bases; J trimming: 4 bases; junction bases outside the gene matches: 6. Germline CDR1 reads SGHTA; CDR2 reads FQGTGA. The CDR3 is 16 residues long. The CDR3 protein is CASSLTGTGPSYGYTF. For the CDR3, the DNA is TGTGCCAGCAGCTTAACGGGGACAGGGCCTAGCTATGGCTACACCTTC.

CDR3 sequence (DNA): TGTGCCAGCAGCTTTAGCGGGATCCAAGAGACCCAGTACTTC. Translating gives CASSFSGIQETQYF. The gene calls are TRBV7-6 and TRBJ2-5, with 8 bases lining up with TRBD2. Germline-derived CDR1 and CDR2 are SGHVS and FNYEAQ. The CDR3 covers 14 residues. V lost 3 bases to trimming and J lost 1 base; unmatched junction nucleotides: 1.

The rearrangement links TRBV9 to TRBJ2-5; TRBD2 agrees at 9 bases. Germline loops: CDR1 SGDLS, CDR2 YYNGEE. J gave up 4 bases and V 0 bases, and 7 bases lay outside the gene matches. This CDR3 contains 16 residues. CDR3 sequence reads: CASSVGSGGGVETQYF. The CDR3 DNA sequence: TGTGCCAGCAGCGTAGGGTCTGGCGGGGGGGTAGAGACCCAGTACTTC.

The chain carries TRBV29-1 and TRBJ1-1, with a weak D call TRBD1 (5 bases). The CDR3 contains 12 residues. The V gene's germline CDR1 is SQVTM and CDR2 ANQGSEA. The V end lost 6 bases, the J end lost 7 bases, and 15 bases lay between the germline ends. The CDR3, as DNA: TGCAGCGTCCCCTGGGACGGAGGTGAAGCTTTCTTT. It is translated as CSVPWDGGEAFF.